The 18 T cell receptor beta chains below all came from one sample that was sequenced in a study of blood T cell repertoires in COVID-19. Profiled with immunoSEQ multiplex PCR; TCRdb holds only in-frame clones, not every one. The sample records about 120,000 clones, just under 80% being singletons. The material sequenced was peripheral blood. All receptors come from a man aged 60 to 69 with active or convalescent COVID-19.

Only one count was recorded for this clone. V usage is TRBV6-1 and J usage is TRBJ1-6; 10 nucleotides align to TRBD1. CDR1 is MNHNS and CDR2 is SASEGT in the germline V gene. CDR3 size: 14 residues. V shed 3 bases and J 10 bases; nucleotides not matched to a gene: 3. The CDR3 region has the DNA TGTGCCAGCAGTGACGGGACAGGGGTCTCACCCCTCCACTTT. Its protein product is CASSDGTGVSPLHF.

The chain recombines TRBV7-2 with TRBJ2-1; 8 nucleotides align to TRBD2. This CDR3 is built from 13 residues. From germline, CDR1 is SGHTA and CDR2 FQGNSA. Trimming removed 2 bases from V and 6 bases from J; junction bases left unmatched: 0. CDR3 coding DNA: TGTGCCAGCAGCTTAAGCGGGAGCAATGAGCAGTTCTTC. Translating it yields CASSLSGSNEQFF. Drawing the rest from reference TRBV7-2 and TRBJ2-1, the complete variable domain is GAGVSQSPSNKVTEKGKDVELRCDPISGHTALYWYRQSLGQGLEFLIYFQGNSAPDKSGLPSDRFSAERTGGSVSTLTIQRTQQEDSAVYLCASSLSGSNEQFFGPGTRLTVL.

The table lists this clone with a count of one. This chain joins TRBV7-9 and TRBJ1-2, with 7 bases identical to TRBD1. Germline trimming cut 5 bases from V and 8 bases from J; bases unmatched to any gene: 8. This CDR3 contains 13 residues. Germline lookup yields CDR1 SEHNR and CDR2 FQNEAQ (reference sequence). The CDR3 coding sequence is TGTGCCAGCAGCCCAGGGGGAAGTGGAGGCTACACCTTC. This codes for CASSPGGSGGYTF.

The chain combines TRBV12-3 or TRBV12-4 with TRBJ1-1; D is unresolved. The CDR3 is 13 residues long. V shed 1 base and J shed 0 bases, with 3 bases lying between them. The DNA for the CDR3 is TGTGCCAGCAGTTTAGTCATGAACACTGAAGCTTTCTTT. This encodes CASSLVMNTEAFF.

This chain links TRBV7-2 with TRBJ1-1, with TRBD1 matching over 10 bases. The CDR3 contains 14 residues. CDR1 is SGHTA, CDR2 FQGNSA, per germline. The V gene end was trimmed by 5 bases and the J gene end by 5 bases; junction bases not matched to a gene: 5. The CDR3 loop is CASSLGQGWTEAFF. CDR3 in DNA: TGTGCCAGCAGCCTGGGACAGGGGTGGACTGAAGCTTTCTTT.

The rearrangement joins TRBV5-4 to TRBJ1-4, with D maybe TRBD1 (5 bases). CDR1 is SGHNT and CDR2 is YYREEE in the germline V gene (reference sequence). The CDR3 is made up of 14 amino acids. The ends were cut back, 0 bases at V and 5 bases at J, with 8 bases in the middle. CDR3 sequence reads: CASSLGRGNEKLFF. CDR3 sequence (DNA): TGTGCCAGCAGCTTGGGGAGGGGAAATGAAAAACTGTTTTTT.

The V and J genes are TRBV2 and TRBJ1-2, with 8 bases lining up with TRBD1. The CDR3 is made up of 15 amino acids. Germline V lookup: CDR1 SNHLY, CDR2 FYNNEI. V trimming: 1 base; J trimming: 2 bases; junction bases outside the gene matches: 3. CDR3 DNA: TGTGCCAGCAGTGAAGGTGGACAGGGCAACTATGGCTACACCTTC. Protein sequence: CASSEGGQGNYGYTF.

The chain uses TRBV19 and TRBJ1-5, with 7 bases identical to TRBD1. J lost 1 base, V lost 6 bases, and 6 bases had no gene match. Germline V gene data show CDR1 as LNHDA and CDR2 as SQIVND (reference sequence). The CDR3 loop spans 15 amino acids. The CDR3 nucleotides are TGTGCCAGTAGAACAGACAGGGCGAGCAATCAGCCCCAGCATTTT. It specifies CASRTDRASNQPQHF.

DNA of the CDR3: TGTGCCAGCAGCTTTATGGCGGGAGAGACCGGGGAGCTGTTTTTT. It codes for CASSFMAGETGELFF. V and J are TRBV7-9 and TRBJ2-2, with 7 nucleotides matching TRBD2. V lost 3 bases to trimming and J lost 5 bases; unmatched junction nucleotides: 6. CDR1 and CDR2 (germline): SEHNR, FQNEAQ (reference sequence). The CDR3 is 15 residues long.

The chain is built from TRBV5-1 and TRBJ2-3; the match to TRBD2 covers 7 bases. Trimming took 0 bases from V and 3 from J; bases not matched to a gene: 4. Per germline, CDR1 SGHRS and CDR2 YFSETQ. The CDR3 length is 15 residues. In nucleotides, the CDR3 is TGCGCCAGCAGCTTGGGTAACGGGAGGACAGATACGCAGTATTTT. Protein: CASSLGNGRTDTQYF.

V and J are TRBV30 and TRBJ2-7; no firm D call. The V gene lost 6 bases and the J gene lost 5 bases, with 11 bases spanning the gap. CDR3 length: 11 residues. The V gene's germline CDR1 is GTSNPN and CDR2 SVGIG (reference sequence). CDR3 protein: CACLIENEQYF. The DNA for the CDR3 is TGTGCCTGTCTAATTGAGAACGAGCAGTACTTC.

In its sample, this clone was seen a few times. This chain connects TRBV2 to TRBJ1-3; no firm D call. Looked up from germline, CDR1 is SNHLY and CDR2 is FYNNEI. The CDR3 sequence is 13 residues long. V was clipped by 6 bases and J by 4 bases, with 10 bases between them. In nucleotides, the CDR3 is TGTGCCAGCAGCTCATCGAGGGGAAACACCATATATTTT. Its translation: CASSSSRGNTIYF.

The chain links TRBV18 to TRBJ1-2; no clear D gene. The CDR3 totals 15 residues. Trimming cost V 2 bases and J 0 bases, with 10 bases left between them. Looked up from germline, CDR1 is KGHSH and CDR2 is LQKENI. In DNA form, the CDR3 reads TGTGCCAGCTCACCAGATCTACGGTCTAACTATGGCTACACCTTC. This codes for CASSPDLRSNYGYTF.

The rearrangement joins TRBV5-5 to TRBJ2-7, with D possibly being TRBD1 (6 bases). The V gene lost 2 bases and the J gene lost 3 bases, with 12 bases spanning the gap. This CDR3 contains 14 residues. In germline, CDR1 is SGHKS, CDR2 YYEKEE (reference sequence). The CDR3 protein is CASSFAGANYEQYF. The DNA for the CDR3 is TGTGCCAGCAGCTTCGCAGGGGCGAACTACGAGCAGTACTTC.

This clone has a single count. The CDR3 sequence: CASRGRNTWDNEQFF. The CDR3 nucleotides are TGTGCCAGCAGGGGCAGGAACACCTGGGACAATGAGCAGTTCTTC. This chain links TRBV6-5 with TRBJ2-1; D gene unclear. The germline gives CDR1 MNHEY, CDR2 SVGAGI. Trimming shortened V by 6 bases and J by 5 bases, and 17 bases separated the two germline ends. The length of the CDR3 is 15 residues.

This rearrangement joins TRBV18 to TRBJ2-2; D remains unclear. The V end lost 8 bases, the J end lost 0 bases, and 7 bases lay between the germline ends. The CDR3 has 13 residues. Germline loops: CDR1 KGHSH, CDR2 LQKENI. CDR3 sequence reads: CASSETNTGELFF. The CDR3 coding sequence is TGTGCCAGCAGCGAAACGAACACCGGGGAGCTGTTTTTT.

Ten or more counts support this clone. The rearrangement uses TRBV5-1 and TRBJ2-2; 7 nucleotides match TRBD1. V trimming: 9 bases; J trimming: 3 bases; junction bases outside the gene matches: 11. The CDR3 length is 15 residues. Germline V lookup: CDR1 SGHRS, CDR2 YFSETQ. DNA of the CDR3: TGCGCCACCAAAGAAACAGGGGTTCACACCGGGGAGCTGTTTTTT. It encodes CATKETGVHTGELFF. The whole variable domain, filled in from reference TRBV5-1 and TRBJ2-2, reads KAGVTQTPRYLIKTRGQQVTLSCSPISGHRSVSWYQQTPGQGLQFLFEYFSETQRNKGNFPGRFSGRQFSNSRSEMNVSTLELGDSALYLCATKETGVHTGELFFGEGSRLTVL.

The chain employs TRBV30 and TRBJ2-1, with 8 bases aligning to TRBD1. After removal of 8 bases from V and 0 bases from J, the junction contained 9 bases not matched to a gene. The CDR3 runs to 15 residues. CDR1 is GTSNPN and CDR2 is SVGIG in the germline V gene (reference sequence). CDR3 protein: CAGNRGSSSYNEQFF. The CDR3 nucleotides read TGTGCCGGAAACAGGGGGTCCAGCTCCTACAATGAGCAGTTCTTC.